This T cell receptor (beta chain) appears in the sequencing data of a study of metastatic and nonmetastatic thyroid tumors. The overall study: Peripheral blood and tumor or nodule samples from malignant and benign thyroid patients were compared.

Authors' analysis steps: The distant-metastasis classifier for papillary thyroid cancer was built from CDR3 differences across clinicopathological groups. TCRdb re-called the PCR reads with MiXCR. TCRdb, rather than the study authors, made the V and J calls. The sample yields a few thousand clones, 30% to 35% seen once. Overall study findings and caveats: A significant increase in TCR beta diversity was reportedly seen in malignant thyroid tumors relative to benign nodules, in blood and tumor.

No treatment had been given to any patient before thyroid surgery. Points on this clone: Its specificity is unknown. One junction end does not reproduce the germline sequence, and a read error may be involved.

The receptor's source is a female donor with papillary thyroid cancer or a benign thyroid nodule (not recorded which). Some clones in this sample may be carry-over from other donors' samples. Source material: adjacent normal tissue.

DNA for the CDR3: TGCAGTGCTAGAGGCGAAAGGGGGCTCTATGGCGACACCTTC. Translated: CSARGERGLYGDTF. The chain carries TRBV20-1 and TRBJ1-2, with 7 nucleotides matching TRBD1. The germline V gene has CDR1 DFQATT and CDR2 SNEGSKA (reference sequence). There are 14 residues in the CDR3.